This T cell receptor (beta chain) was recorded in a study of blood T cells in healthy people across ages. Points from the study as a whole: When set beside aged donors, long-lived donors presented more naive CD4+ cells and higher diversity. In these data, TCR beta diversity tracked strongly with naive T cell percentage.

About this clonotype: The antigen remains undetermined.

Peripheral blood samples of around 9.5 milliliters were drawn from each donor. For the second PCR, which ran for about 6 to 12 cycles, a sample-barcoded 5' primer and a J-beta primer mix were used. Sequencing of every sample gave 3 million or more CDR3-containing paired-end reads. TCRdb itself ran the 5' RACE reads through MiXCR, one entry per CDR3 protein. In the table there are roughly 680,000 distinct CDR3 sequences, roughly half of which are singletons. CDR1 MNHEY and CDR2 SMNVEV come from the germline V gene (reference sequence). The CDR3 runs 13 residues. Trimming took off 8 bases at V and 5 bases at J, with 15 bases between the two ends.

The chain employs TRBV27 and TRBJ2-5; TRBD1 might be the D (6 bases). Sequencing was done on a sample of blood. The TCR was taken from a woman aged 80 or over in good health. CDR3: CASGGPGIETQYF. Written as DNA, the CDR3 is TGTGCCAGCGGGGGCCCAGGAATTGAGACCCAGTACTTC.